This TCR beta chain was sequenced for a study of blood T cells in healthy people across ages (dated by TCRdb to between 2015 and 2016). For the study in its entirety: In model experiments, roughly one uniquely barcoded TCR beta cDNA molecule per two T cells was captured by template switching. Donors of different ages were randomly distributed across sequencing lanes to avoid experimental bias. The donors were split into four age groups: young (average roughly 15 years), middle-aged (around 37), aged (roughly 65) and long-lived (over 80). Age-related changes in TCR beta repertoire diversity were measured in the study by deep sequencing normalized with unique cDNA molecular identifiers. Using the same blood draw, the study looked at two additional independent replicas of 1 million unique cDNA reads for two donors, one aged 18 to 30 and the other aged 80 or older.

Comment on this clonotype: Its recognized antigen is unknown. It has no much larger one-base neighbor in the sample; base qualities were not kept.

The protocol used for the library was 5' RACE. Sequencing took place on an Illumina HiSeq 2500. A second PCR of roughly 7 to 12 cycles was run with a J-beta primer mix and a sample-barcoded 5' primer. Each TCR beta cDNA molecule received a unique molecular identifier from a template-switch 5' adaptor carrying 12 random nucleotides. Each sample yielded at least 3 million CDR3-containing paired-end reads. All of the RNA was converted into first-strand cDNA using the Mint cDNA synthesis kit, with a TRBC-specific oligonucleotide serving as the primer. All cDNA was treated with uracil-DNA glycosylase and then went through a first 18-cycle PCR with the universal primers M1SS and BC2_uni_R. The paper's processing steps were these. For normalization, 1 million high-quality reads, each with a distinct molecular identifier, were randomly selected from each sample. Reads sharing molecular identifiers were discarded rather than binned into consensus sequences. MiTCR, run with a Q25 quality threshold and the strictest error-elimination algorithm, handled CDR3 identification, clonotype clustering and error correction. A nonparametric unseen species model using Euler transformation provided a lower-bound estimate of total TCR beta diversity. The public reads were run again by TCRdb, first through fastp at Q25 and then through MiXCR, and only productive beta chains were kept. When rows share a CDR3 protein, they turn into one entry using the most common DNA and genes. The V and J calls were determined by TCRdb, not by the authors. A total of 2 million or so distinct CDR3 sequences appear in this sample, around 48% of them only once. The ten largest clones take up roughly 2% of the sample.

The paper's findings and limits, for the study overall: Donor CMV infection status was unknown, potentially confounding age-related changes in expanded clonotypes. Bulk unsorted PBMC profiling prevented conclusive comparison of naive and antigen-experienced compartments. There was a strong correlation between observed TCR beta diversity and the percentage of naive T cells measured by flow cytometry. As age increased, observed TCR beta diversity per million T cells dropped in a roughly linear way, and a significant reduction was already evident by age about 36. Compared with the aged group, the long-lived group had more naive CD4+ T cells, fewer expanded clones and increased TCR diversity, suggesting age selection. Estimates of total diversity based on one million sequenced T cells were considered lower bounds and underestimates.

The donors were roughly 38 Caucasian individuals from Russia, aged roughly 6 to 90 years, who were systemically healthy. Each donor gave roughly 9 milliliters of peripheral blood, drawn into EDTA-treated Vacutainer tubes. Ficoll-Paque density-gradient centrifugation was used to isolate PBMCs, with at least 6.5 million per sample. Trizol reagent was used to extract total RNA from the PBMCs, yielding at least 5 micrograms per sample. For every donor, flow cytometry on a PBMC aliquot measured the percentage of naive CD45RAhigh/CD27high T cells. The receptor was derived from a woman aged 40 to 50 in good health. Sequencing was done on a sample of blood.

The CDR3 region has the sequence CATSEAGGIAEAFF. The nucleotide sequence is TGTGCCACCAGTGAAGCAGGGGGAATTGCTGAAGCTTTCTTT. Recombination joined TRBV24-1 with TRBJ1-1, with 7 bases aligning to TRBD1. V loses 4 bases at its end and J loses 6 bases; junction bases beyond the gene matches: 7. The CDR3, from cysteine to phenylalanine, totals 14 residues. Just CDR3 DNA is preserved here, 42 bases in frame from base 1. According to the germline V gene, CDR1 reads KGHDR and CDR2 reads SFDVKD.